Sequencing of this T cell receptor (beta chain) was carried out in a study of T cell responses to AZD1222 COVID-19 vaccine. At the level of the study: Second-dose timings of about 4 or about 12 weeks were pooled. Study-level points and caveats: Clonal diversity was possibly underestimated, and the donors were mostly white British, with more females. Repertoire sampling was restricted to post-peak T cell response timepoints. A rise in Spike-specific TCR breadth and depth followed two AZD1222 doses.

To note about this clone: Its specificity is unknown.

Data came from immunoSEQ multiplex PCR; TCRdb stores just in-frame clones and leaves some out. The data show 95,000 to 150,000 clones, 92% seen once. Trimming took 0 bases from V and 2 from J, leaving 3 bases between them. CDR1 and CDR2 (germline): SGHRS, YFSETQ. This CDR3 spans 13 amino acids. Here the sequenced sample was peripheral blood, taken on day 0 of AZD1222 vaccination. The genes are TRBV5-1 and TRBJ2-1; D gene unclear. The sequence derives from an adult in good health. DNA for the CDR3: TGCGCCAGCAGCTTGGAACCCTACAATGAGCAGTTCTTC. Its translation: CASSLEPYNEQFF.